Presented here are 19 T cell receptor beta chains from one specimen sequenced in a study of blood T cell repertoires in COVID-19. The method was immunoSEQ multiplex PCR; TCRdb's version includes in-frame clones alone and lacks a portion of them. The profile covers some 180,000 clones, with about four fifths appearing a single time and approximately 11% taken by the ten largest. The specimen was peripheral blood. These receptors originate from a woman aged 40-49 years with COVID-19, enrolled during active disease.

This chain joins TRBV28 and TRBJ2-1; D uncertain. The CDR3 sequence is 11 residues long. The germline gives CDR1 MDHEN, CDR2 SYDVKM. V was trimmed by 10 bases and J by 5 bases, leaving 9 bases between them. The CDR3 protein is CAILTHNEQFF. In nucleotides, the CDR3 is TGTGCCATCCTAACTCACAATGAGCAGTTCTTC.

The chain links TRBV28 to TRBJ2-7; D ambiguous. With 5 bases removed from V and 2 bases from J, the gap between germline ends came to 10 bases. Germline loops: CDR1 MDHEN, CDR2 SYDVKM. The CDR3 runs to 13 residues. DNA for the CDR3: TGTGCCAGCAGTGCGAGCCGGGCCTACGAGCAGTACTTC. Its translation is CASSASRAYEQYF.

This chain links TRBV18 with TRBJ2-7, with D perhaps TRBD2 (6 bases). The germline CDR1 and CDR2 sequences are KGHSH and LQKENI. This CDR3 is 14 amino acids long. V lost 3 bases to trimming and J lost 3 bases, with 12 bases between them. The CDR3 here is CASSPSGGNYEQYV. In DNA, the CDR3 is TGTGCCAGCTCACCGTCCGGAGGGAACTACGAGCAGTACGTC.

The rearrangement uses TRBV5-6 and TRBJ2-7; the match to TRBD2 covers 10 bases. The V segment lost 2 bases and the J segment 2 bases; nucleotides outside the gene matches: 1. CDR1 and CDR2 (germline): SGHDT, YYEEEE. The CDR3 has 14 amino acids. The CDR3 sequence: CASSFLAGAYEQYF. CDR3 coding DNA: TGTGCCAGCAGCTTTCTAGCGGGGGCCTACGAGCAGTACTTC. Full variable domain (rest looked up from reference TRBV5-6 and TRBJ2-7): DAGVTQSPTHLIKTRGQQVTLRCSPKSGHDTVSWYQQALGQGPQFIFQYYEEEERQRGNFPDRFSGHQFPNYSSELNVNALLLGDSALYLCASSFLAGAYEQYFGPGTRLTVT.

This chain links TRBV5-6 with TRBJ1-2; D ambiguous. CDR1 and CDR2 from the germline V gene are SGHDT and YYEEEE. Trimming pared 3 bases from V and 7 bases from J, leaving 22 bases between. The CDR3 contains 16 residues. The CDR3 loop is CASSSRRVVPERGYTF. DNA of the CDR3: TGTGCCAGCAGCTCGAGGCGGGTAGTCCCGGAGCGTGGCTACACCTTC.

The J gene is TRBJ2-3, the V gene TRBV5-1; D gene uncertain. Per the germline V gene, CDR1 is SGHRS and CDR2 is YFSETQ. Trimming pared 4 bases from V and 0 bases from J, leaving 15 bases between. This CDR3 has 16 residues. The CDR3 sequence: CASSPGTAPSTDTQYF. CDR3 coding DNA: TGCGCCAGCAGCCCCGGTACTGCTCCAAGCACAGATACGCAGTATTTT.

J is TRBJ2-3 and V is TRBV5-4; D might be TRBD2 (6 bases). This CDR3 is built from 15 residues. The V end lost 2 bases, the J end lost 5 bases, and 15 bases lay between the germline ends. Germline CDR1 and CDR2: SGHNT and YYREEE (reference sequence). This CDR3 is CASSLGGGVEDTQYF. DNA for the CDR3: TGTGCCAGCAGCTTAGGAGGAGGGGTCGAAGATACGCAGTATTTT.

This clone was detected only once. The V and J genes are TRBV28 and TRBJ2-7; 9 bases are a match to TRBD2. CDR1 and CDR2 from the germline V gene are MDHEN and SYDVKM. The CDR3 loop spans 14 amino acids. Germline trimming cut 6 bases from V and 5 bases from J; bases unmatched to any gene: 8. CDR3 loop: CASSPRGGLHEQYF. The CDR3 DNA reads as TGTGCCAGCAGCCCGCGGGGGGGGTTACACGAGCAGTACTTC.

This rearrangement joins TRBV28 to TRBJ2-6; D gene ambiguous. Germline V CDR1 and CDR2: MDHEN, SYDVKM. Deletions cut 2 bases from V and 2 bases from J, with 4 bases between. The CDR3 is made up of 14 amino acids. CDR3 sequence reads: CASSLLPGANVLTF. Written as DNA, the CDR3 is TGTGCCAGCAGTTTACTTCCTGGGGCCAACGTCCTGACTTTC.

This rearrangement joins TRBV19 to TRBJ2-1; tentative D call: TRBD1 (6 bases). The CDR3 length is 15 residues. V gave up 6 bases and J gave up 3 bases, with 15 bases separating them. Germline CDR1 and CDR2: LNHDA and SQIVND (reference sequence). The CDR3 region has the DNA TGTGCCAGTAGGACCCCGGGACATCGCTACAATGAGCAGTTCTTC. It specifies CASRTPGHRYNEQFF.

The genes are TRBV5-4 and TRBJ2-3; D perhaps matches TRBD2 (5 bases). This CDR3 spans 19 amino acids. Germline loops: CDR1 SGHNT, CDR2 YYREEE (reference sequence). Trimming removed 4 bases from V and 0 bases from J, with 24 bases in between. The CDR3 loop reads CASSGRKDSSLDSTDTQYF. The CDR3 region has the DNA TGTGCCAGCAGCGGGCGTAAGGACTCTAGCCTGGATAGCACAGATACGCAGTATTTT.

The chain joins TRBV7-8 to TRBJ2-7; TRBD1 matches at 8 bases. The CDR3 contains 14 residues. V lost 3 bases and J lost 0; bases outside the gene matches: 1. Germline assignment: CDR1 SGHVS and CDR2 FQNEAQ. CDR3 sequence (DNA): TGTGCCAGCAGCTTGGGGACAGGCTCCTACGAGCAGTACTTC. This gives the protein CASSLGTGSYEQYF.

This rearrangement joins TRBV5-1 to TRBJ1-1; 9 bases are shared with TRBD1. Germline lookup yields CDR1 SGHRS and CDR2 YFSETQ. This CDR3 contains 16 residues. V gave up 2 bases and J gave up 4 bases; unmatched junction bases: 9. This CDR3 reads CASSFSDRGSTTEAFF. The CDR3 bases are TGCGCCAGCAGCTTTTCGGACAGGGGCTCCACCACTGAAGCTTTCTTT.

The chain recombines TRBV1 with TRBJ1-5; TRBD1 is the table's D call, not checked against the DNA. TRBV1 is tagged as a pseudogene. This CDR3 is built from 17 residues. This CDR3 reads CTSSQGGDRTLNQPQHF. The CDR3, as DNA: TGCACCAGCAGCCAAGGAGGGGACAGGACCCTCAATCAGCCCCAGCATTTT.

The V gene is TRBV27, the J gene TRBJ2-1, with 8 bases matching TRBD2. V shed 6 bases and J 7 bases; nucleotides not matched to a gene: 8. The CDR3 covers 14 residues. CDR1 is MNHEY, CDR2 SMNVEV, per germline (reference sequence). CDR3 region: CASSVAGTGNEQFF. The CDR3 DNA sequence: TGTGCCAGCAGCGTAGCGGGGACGGGGAATGAGCAGTTCTTC.

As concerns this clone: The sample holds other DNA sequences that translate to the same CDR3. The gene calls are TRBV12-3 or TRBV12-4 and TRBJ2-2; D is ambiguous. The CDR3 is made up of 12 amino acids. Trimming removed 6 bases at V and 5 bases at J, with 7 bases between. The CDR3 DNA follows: TGTGCCAGCAGCTCCAGTACCGGGGAGCTGTTTTTT. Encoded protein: CASSSSTGELFF.

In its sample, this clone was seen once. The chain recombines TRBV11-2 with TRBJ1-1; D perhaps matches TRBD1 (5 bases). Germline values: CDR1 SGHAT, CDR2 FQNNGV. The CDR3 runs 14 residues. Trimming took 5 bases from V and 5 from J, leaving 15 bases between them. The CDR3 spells CASSPGNGRTEAFF. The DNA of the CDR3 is TGTGCCAGCAGCCCAGGGAACGGTAGGACTGAAGCTTTCTTT.

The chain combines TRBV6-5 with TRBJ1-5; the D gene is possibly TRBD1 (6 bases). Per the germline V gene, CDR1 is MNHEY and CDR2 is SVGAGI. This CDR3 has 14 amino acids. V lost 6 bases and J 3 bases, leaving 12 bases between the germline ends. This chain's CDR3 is CASSSGTHNQPQHF. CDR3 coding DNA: TGTGCCAGCAGCTCCGGGACACACAATCAGCCCCAGCATTTT.

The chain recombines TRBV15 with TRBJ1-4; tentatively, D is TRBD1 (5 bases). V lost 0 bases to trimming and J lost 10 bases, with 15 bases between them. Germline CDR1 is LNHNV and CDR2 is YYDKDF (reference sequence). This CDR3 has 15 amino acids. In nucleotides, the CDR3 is TGTGCCACCAGCAGAGAAGCCGCCAGGGAGGCAAAACTGTTTTTT. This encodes CATSREAAREAKLFF.